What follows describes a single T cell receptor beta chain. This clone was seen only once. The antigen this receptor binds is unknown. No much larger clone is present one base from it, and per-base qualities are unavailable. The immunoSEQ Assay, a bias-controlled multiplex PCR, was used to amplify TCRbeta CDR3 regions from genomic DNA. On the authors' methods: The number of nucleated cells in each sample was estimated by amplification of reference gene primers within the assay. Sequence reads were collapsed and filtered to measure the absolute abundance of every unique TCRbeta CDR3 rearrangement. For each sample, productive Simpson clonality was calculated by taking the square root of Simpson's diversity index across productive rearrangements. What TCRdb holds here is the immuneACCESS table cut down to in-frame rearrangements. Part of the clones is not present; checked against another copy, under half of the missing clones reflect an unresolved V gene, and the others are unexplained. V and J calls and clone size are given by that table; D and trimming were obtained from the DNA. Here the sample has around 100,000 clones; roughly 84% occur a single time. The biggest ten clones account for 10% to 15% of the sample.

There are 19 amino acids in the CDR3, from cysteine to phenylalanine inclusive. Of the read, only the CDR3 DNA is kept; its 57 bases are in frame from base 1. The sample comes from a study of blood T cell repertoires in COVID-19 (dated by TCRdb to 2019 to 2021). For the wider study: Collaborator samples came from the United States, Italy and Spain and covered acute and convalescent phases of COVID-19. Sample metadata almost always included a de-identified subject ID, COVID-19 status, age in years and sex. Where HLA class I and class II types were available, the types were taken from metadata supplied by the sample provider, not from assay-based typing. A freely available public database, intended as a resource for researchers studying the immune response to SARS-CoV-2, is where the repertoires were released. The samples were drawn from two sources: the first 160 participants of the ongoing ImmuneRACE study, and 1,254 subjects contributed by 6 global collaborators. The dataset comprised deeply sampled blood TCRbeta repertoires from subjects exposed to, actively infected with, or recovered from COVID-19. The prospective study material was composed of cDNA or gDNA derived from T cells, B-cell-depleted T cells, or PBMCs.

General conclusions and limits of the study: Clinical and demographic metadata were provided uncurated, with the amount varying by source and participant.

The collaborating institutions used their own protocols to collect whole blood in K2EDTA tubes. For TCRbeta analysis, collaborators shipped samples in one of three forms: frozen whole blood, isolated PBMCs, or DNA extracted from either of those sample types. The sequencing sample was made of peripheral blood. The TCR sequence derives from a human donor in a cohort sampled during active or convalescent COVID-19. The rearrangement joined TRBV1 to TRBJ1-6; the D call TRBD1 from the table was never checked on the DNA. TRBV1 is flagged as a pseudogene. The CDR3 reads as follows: CTSSRGQGVPSSYNSPLHF. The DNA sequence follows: TGCACCAGCAGCCGGGGACAGGGGGTTCCTAGCTCCTATAATTCACCCCTCCACTTT.